This record concerns one TCR beta chain sequence. Its antigen is still unknown. These data originate in a study of cytomegalovirus exposure and HLA in healthy donors. Overall study results and limits: Through in vitro validation, three CMV-associated chains were shown to be specific for CMV antigens. One cluster of highly shared sequence variants probably arose as a sequencing artifact. Owing to their indistinguishability, certain V segments, notably TRBV6-2 and TRBV6-3, were excluded.

Trimming left V 4 bases short and J 3 bases short, with 7 bases between. Germline V gene data show CDR1 as SNHLY and CDR2 as FYNNEI. The CDR3 extends over 13 amino acids. As for the donors, each was a healthy bone marrow donor. A multiplex PCR was run with 60 Vbeta primers and 13 Jbeta primers. Sequenced by immunoSEQ multiplex PCR; TCRdb stores in-frame clones only, minus some. The repertoire holds roughly 190,000 clones, with roughly 80% as singletons. Sequenced input: PBMCs. This TCR derives from a young woman in good health and CMV-seronegative. The gene calls are TRBV2 and TRBJ1-3; D gene uncertain. The CDR3 DNA is TGTGCCAGCAGTGGGAGACTTGGAAACACCATATATTTT. Its protein is CASSGRLGNTIYF.